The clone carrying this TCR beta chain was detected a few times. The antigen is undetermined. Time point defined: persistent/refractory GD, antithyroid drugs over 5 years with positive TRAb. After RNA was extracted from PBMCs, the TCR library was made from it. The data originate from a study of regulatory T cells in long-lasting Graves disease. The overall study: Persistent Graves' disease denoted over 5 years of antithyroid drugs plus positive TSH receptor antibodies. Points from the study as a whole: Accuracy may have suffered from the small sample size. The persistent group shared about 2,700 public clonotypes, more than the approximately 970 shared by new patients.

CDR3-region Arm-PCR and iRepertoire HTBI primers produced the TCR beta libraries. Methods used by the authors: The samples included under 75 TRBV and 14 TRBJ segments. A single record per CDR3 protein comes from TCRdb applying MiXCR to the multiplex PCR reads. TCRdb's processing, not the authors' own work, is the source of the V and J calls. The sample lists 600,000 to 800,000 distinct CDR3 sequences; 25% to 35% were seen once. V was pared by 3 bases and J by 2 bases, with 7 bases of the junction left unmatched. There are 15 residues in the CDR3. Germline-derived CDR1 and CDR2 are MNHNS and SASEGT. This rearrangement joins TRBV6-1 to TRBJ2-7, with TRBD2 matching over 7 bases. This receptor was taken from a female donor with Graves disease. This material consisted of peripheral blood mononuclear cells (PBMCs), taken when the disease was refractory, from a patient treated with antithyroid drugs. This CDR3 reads CASSDLRTSAYEQYF. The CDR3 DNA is TGTGCCAGCAGTGACCTAAGGACTAGTGCCTACGAGCAGTACTTC.